Here is one T cell receptor (beta chain) with its context. Its antigen remains unidentified. Only in-frame clones appear in the TCRdb table, and some are missing; sequencing was by immunoSEQ multiplex PCR. The sample shows 9,700 or so clones, roughly 90% of them seen only once. This entry belongs to a study of blood T cell dynamics during melanoma immunotherapy. Findings and limits, study-wide: Whether repertoire-driving clones were melanoma-specific could not be determined. Disease-control patients' PBMC repertoires became either more clonal or more diverse at W3.

As to time point: pre-treatment baseline. Trimming took 10 bases from V and 0 from J, leaving 16 bases between them. This CDR3 spans 15 amino acids. Per germline, CDR1 MDHEN and CDR2 SYDVKM. The sequenced sample was blood, obtained from a patient treated with checkpoint blockade. The V call is TRBV28, the J call TRBJ1-3; D is possibly TRBD1 (5 bases). This receptor was identified in a human donor with melanoma. CDR3 protein: CATRDHTASGNTIYF. The CDR3 region has the DNA TGTGCCACCCGGGACCATACGGCCTCTGGAAACACCATATATTTT.